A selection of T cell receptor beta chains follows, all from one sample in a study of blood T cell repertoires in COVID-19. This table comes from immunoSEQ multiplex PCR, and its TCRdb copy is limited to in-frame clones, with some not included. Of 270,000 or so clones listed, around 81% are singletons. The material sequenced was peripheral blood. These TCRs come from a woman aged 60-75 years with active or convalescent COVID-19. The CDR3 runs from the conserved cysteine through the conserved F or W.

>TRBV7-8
CASSLVDSTYEQYF
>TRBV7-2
CASSLAGGRGASGELFF
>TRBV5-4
CASSPSGGIGNEQFF
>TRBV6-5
CASSPQETQYF
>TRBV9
CASSVEQGVSKAFF
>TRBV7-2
CASSLRTGVNTEAFF
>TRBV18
CASSPSGPGLAGGPSGNEQFF
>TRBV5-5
CASRRLAGADTQYF
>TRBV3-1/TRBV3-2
CASSQDLGGYGYTF
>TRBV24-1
CATRPTGGNEKLFF
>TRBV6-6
CASSYSGRGRQPQHF
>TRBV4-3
CASSQEGTGTTF
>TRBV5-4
CASSLDNNYGYTF
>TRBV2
CASRRGGGAHSYEQYF
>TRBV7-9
CASITVGGTGELFF
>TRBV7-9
CASAGHNTEAFF
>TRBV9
CASSVGGSGGPSTGELFF
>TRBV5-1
CASSSVTPRVDAFF